The clone carrying this TCR beta chain has ten or more counts. Germline values: CDR1 SEHNR, CDR2 FQNEAQ (reference sequence). Trimming cost V 4 bases and J 0 bases, with 12 bases left between them. There are 15 residues in the CDR3. From RNA transcripts, TCR beta CDR3 regions were amplified. The HTBI primer set served for first-round RT-PCR of the TCR CDR3. A single record per CDR3 protein comes from TCRdb applying MiXCR to the multiplex PCR reads. In the table there are approximately 520,000 distinct CDR3 sequences, around 22% of which are singletons. This sample was included in a study of T cells in Graves' hyperthyroidism and ophthalmopathy.

Material for sequencing was blood. This TCR derives from a woman under 40 with Graves' ophthalmopathy. The chain employs TRBV7-9 and TRBJ1-1, with D hard to call. The CDR3 loop is CASSYNRALNTEAFF. The DNA of the CDR3 is TGTGCCAGCAGCTACAACCGGGCCCTGAACACTGAAGCTTTCTTT.